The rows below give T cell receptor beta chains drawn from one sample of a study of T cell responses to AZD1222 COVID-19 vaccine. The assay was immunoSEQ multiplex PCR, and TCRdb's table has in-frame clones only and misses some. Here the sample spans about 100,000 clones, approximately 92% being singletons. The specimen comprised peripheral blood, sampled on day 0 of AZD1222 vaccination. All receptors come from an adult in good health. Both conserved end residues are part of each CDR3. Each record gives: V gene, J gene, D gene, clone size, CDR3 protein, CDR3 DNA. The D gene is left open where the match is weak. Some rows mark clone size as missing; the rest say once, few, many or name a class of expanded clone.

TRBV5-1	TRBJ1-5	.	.	CASSTRGGQPQHF	TGCGCCAGCAGCACCCGAGGGGGACAGCCCCAGCATTTT
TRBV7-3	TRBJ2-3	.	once	CASSSPARDQGTDTQYF	TGTGCCAGCAGCTCCCCGGCCCGGGACCAAGGCACAGATACGCAGTATTTT
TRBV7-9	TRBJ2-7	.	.	CASSLAIDTYEQYF	TGTGCCAGCAGCTTAGCCATAGATACCTACGAGCAGTACTTC
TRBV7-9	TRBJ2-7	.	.	CASSPDGFGSEQYF	TGTGCCAGCAGTCCGGACGGGTTCGGTAGCGAGCAGTACTTC
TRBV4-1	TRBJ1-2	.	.	CASSQEGVSTNGYTF	TGCGCCAGCAGCCAAGAGGGGGTGTCGACAAATGGCTACACCTTC
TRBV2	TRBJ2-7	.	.	CASNPVSRRSSYEQYF	TGTGCCAGCAATCCGGTCTCTAGGAGGAGCTCCTACGAGCAGTACTTC
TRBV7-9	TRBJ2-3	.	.	CASSPPGTDTQYF	TGTGCCAGCAGCCCCCCCGGAACAGATACGCAGTATTTT
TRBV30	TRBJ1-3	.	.	CAWSRGAGNTIYF	TGTGCCTGGAGTCGGGGAGCTGGAAACACCATATATTTT
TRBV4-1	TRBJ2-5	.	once	CASSQGLGLIQETQYF	TGCGCCAGCAGCCAAGGCCTGGGACTGATCCAAGAGACCCAGTACTTC
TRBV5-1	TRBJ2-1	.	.	CASSSPSYNEQFF	TGCGCCAGCAGCTCCCCCTCCTACAATGAGCAGTTCTTC
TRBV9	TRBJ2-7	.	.	CASSQSSASYEQYF	TGTGCCAGCAGCCAATCCAGTGCTTCCTACGAGCAGTACTTC
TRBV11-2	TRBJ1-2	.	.	CASSLDRTSIYGYTF	TGTGCCAGCAGCTTAGACCGGACCTCGATCTATGGCTACACCTTC
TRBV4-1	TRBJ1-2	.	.	CASSQDPRASHPADYGYTF	TGCGCCAGCAGCCAAGATCCCAGGGCTTCTCACCCGGCGGACTATGGCTACACCTTC
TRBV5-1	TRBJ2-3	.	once	CASRTGSVEDTQYF	TGCGCCAGCAGGACCGGGTCCGTGGAGGATACGCAGTATTTT
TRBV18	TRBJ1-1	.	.	CASSPGYESTEAFF	TGTGCCAGCTCACCGGGATATGAGAGCACTGAAGCTTTCTTT
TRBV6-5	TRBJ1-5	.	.	CASKGALQEPQHF	TGTGCCAGCAAGGGAGCCCTTCAGGAGCCCCAGCATTTT
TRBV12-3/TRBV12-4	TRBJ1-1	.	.	CASSPTGTEAFF	TGTGCCAGCAGCCCGACAGGTACTGAAGCTTTCTTT
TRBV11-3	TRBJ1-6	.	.	CASSYRDSPLHF	TGTGCCAGCAGCTACAGGGATTCACCCCTCCACTTT
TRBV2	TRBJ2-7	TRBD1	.	CASRMTGEHEQYF	TGTGCCAGCAGGATGACAGGGGAACACGAGCAGTACTTC
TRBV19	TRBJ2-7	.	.	CASSDRLAGVDEQYF	TGTGCCAGTTCCGACAGGCTCGCGGGAGTTGACGAGCAGTACTTC
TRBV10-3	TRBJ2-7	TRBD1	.	CAISEPDRALGMEQYF	TGTGCCATCAGTGAGCCGGACAGGGCCCTCGGTATGGAGCAGTACTTC
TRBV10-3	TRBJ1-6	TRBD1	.	CAISESLDRGNSPLHF	TGTGCCATCAGTGAGTCGTTAGACAGGGGGAATTCACCCCTCCACTTT
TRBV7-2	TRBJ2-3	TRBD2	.	CASSLRREDTQYF	TGTGCCAGCAGCTTAAGGCGGGAGGATACGCAGTATTTT
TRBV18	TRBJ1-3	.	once	CASSPGAGNTIYF	TGTGCCAGCTCACCAGGGGCTGGAAACACCATATATTTT
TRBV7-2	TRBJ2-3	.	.	CASSSLSSTDTQYF	TGTGCCAGCAGCTCACTCAGTAGCACAGATACGCAGTATTTT
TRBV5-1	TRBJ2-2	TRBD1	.	CASSQGQGSTGELFF	TGCGCCAGCAGCCAGGGACAGGGCAGCACCGGGGAGCTGTTTTTT
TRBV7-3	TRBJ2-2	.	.	CASSTGNTGELFF	TGTGCCAGCAGTACAGGGAACACCGGGGAGCTGTTTTTT
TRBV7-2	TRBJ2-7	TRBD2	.	CASSLGAGESYEQYF	TGTGCCAGCAGCTTAGGGGCGGGGGAGTCCTACGAGCAGTACTTC
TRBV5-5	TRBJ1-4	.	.	CASSLVTATNEKLFF	TGTGCCAGCAGCTTGGTGACCGCAACTAATGAAAAACTGTTTTTT
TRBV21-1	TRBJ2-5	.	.	CASGVDRNQETQYF	TGTGCCAGCGGCGTAGACAGGAACCAAGAGACCCAGTACTTC
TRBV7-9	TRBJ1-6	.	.	CASSYPGDNSPLHF	TGTGCCAGCAGCTACCCAGGGGACAATTCACCCCTCCACTTT
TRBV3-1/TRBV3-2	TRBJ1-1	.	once	CASSQRGKNTEAFF	TGTGCCAGCAGCCAACGGGGTAAGAACACTGAAGCTTTCTTT
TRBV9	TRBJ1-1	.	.	CASSVDEGGPGTEAFF	TGTGCCAGCAGCGTAGACGAGGGGGGACCGGGGACTGAAGCTTTCTTT
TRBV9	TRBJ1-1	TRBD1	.	CASSQGDRTEAFF	TGTGCCAGCAGCCAGGGGGACAGAACTGAAGCTTTCTTT
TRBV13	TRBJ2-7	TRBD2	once	CASSHGTIGSYEQYF	TGTGCCAGCAGCCACGGGACTATTGGATCCTACGAGCAGTACTTC
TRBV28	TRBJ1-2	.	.	CASSSGTHYGYTF	TGTGCCAGCAGTTCTGGGACCCACTATGGCTACACCTTC
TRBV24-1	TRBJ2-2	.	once	CATSEGDRNTGELFF	TGTGCCACCAGTGAGGGGGACCGGAACACCGGGGAGCTGTTTTTT
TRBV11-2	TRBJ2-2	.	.	CAGRGSLVRELFF	TGTGCCGGGAGGGGGAGTCTAGTCCGGGAGCTGTTTTTT
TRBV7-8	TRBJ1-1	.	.	CASSSTEYTEAFF	TGTGCCAGCAGCAGTACAGAGTACACTGAAGCTTTCTTT
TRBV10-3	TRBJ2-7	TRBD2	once	CAISESRTSSYEQYF	TGTGCCATCAGTGAGTCCAGGACTAGCAGCTACGAGCAGTACTTC
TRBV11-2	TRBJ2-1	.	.	CASSSYYEQFF	TGTGCCAGCAGCTCCTACTATGAGCAGTTCTTC